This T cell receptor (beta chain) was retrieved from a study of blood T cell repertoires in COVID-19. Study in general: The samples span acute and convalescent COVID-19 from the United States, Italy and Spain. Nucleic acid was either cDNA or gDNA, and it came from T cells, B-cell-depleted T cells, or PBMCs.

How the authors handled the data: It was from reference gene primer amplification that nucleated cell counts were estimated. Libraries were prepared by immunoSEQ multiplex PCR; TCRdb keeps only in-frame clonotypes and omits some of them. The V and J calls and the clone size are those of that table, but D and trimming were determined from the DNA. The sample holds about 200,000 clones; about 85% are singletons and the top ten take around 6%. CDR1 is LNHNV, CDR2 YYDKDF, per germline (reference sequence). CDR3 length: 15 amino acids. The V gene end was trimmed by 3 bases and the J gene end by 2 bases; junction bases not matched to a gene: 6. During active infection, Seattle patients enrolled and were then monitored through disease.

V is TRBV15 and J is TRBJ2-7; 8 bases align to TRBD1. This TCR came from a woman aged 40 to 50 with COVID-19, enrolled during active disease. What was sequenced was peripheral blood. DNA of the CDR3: TGTGCCACCAGCAGGGGGGGACAGGCGACCTACGAGCAGTACTTC. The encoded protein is CATSRGGQATYEQYF.